Listed below are T cell receptor beta chains from one sample, sequenced in a study of cytomegalovirus exposure and HLA in healthy donors. The table came from immunoSEQ multiplex PCR; TCRdb's copy has only in-frame clones and leaves some out. Of around 150,000 clones listed, 70% to 80% are singletons. Sequencing was done on a sample of PBMCs. The receptor set was obtained from a human donor in good health. The CDR3 runs from the conserved cysteine through the conserved F or W. Each record gives: clone size, D gene, V gene, J gene, CDR3 protein, CDR3 DNA. The D gene is left open where the match is weak. Only part of the rows carry a size: once, few, many, or a class if the clone is expanded.

clone_size: -
d_call: TRBD1
v_call: TRBV6-5
j_call: TRBJ2-5
cdr3_aa: CASRGQTQETQYF
cdr3_nt: TGTGCCAGCAGGGGACAGACACAAGAGACCCAGTACTTC

clone_size: -
d_call: -
v_call: TRBV6-1
j_call: TRBJ1-1
cdr3_aa: CASCNRVMNTEAFF
cdr3_nt: TGTGCCAGCTGTAACAGGGTTATGAACACTGAAGCTTTCTTT

clone_size: -
d_call: -
v_call: TRBV27
j_call: TRBJ2-1
cdr3_aa: CASSSIMRPYNEQFF
cdr3_nt: TGTGCCAGCAGTTCGATCATGCGTCCCTACAATGAGCAGTTCTTC

clone_size: -
d_call: TRBD2
v_call: TRBV19
j_call: TRBJ2-1
cdr3_aa: CASRKLAGGLSYNEQFF
cdr3_nt: TGTGCCAGTAGAAAATTAGCGGGAGGGCTGTCCTACAATGAGCAGTTCTTC

clone_size: -
d_call: TRBD1
v_call: TRBV27
j_call: TRBJ1-6
cdr3_aa: CASSPEGQGSYSPLHF
cdr3_nt: TGTGCCAGCAGTCCGGAGGGACAGGGAAGTTATTCACCCCTCCACTTT

clone_size: once
d_call: -
v_call: TRBV6-6
j_call: TRBJ2-1
cdr3_aa: CASTSGTEQFF
cdr3_nt: TGTGCCAGCACCTCCGGGACAGAGCAGTTCTTC

clone_size: -
d_call: -
v_call: TRBV5-1
j_call: TRBJ2-5
cdr3_aa: CASSLSGDQETQYF
cdr3_nt: TGCGCCAGCAGCTTGTCGGGGGACCAAGAGACCCAGTACTTC

clone_size: -
d_call: TRBD2
v_call: TRBV15
j_call: TRBJ2-1
cdr3_aa: CATSRALAGVGEQFF
cdr3_nt: TGTGCCACCAGCAGAGCACTAGCGGGAGTAGGTGAGCAGTTCTTC

clone_size: -
d_call: TRBD1
v_call: TRBV5-6
j_call: TRBJ2-1
cdr3_aa: CASSLQGASYNEQFF
cdr3_nt: TGTGCCAGCAGCCTACAGGGGGCCTCCTACAATGAGCAGTTCTTC

clone_size: -
d_call: -
v_call: TRBV5-6
j_call: TRBJ2-7
cdr3_aa: CASSLGTGLYEQYF
cdr3_nt: TGTGCCAGCAGCTTGGGTACAGGCCTCTACGAGCAGTACTTC

clone_size: few
d_call: -
v_call: TRBV9
j_call: TRBJ2-7
cdr3_aa: CASSVAGPPQYF
cdr3_nt: TGTGCCAGCAGCGTAGCAGGCCCCCCGCAGTACTTC

clone_size: -
d_call: TRBD2
v_call: TRBV14
j_call: TRBJ2-1
cdr3_aa: CASSQDLSSGYNNEQFF
cdr3_nt: TGTGCCAGCAGCCAAGATCTCTCTAGCGGGTACAACAATGAGCAGTTCTTC

clone_size: -
d_call: TRBD2
v_call: TRBV2
j_call: TRBJ2-2
cdr3_aa: CASFKTSGRAGELFF
cdr3_nt: TGTGCCAGCTTTAAGACTAGCGGGAGAGCCGGGGAGCTGTTTTTT

clone_size: -
d_call: -
v_call: TRBV7-9
j_call: TRBJ2-5
cdr3_aa: CASSLGIGGETQYF
cdr3_nt: TGTGCCAGCAGCTTAGGGATCGGCGGAGAGACCCAGTACTTC

clone_size: -
d_call: TRBD1
v_call: TRBV2
j_call: TRBJ1-1
cdr3_aa: CASRGTGTEAFF
cdr3_nt: TGTGCCAGCAGAGGGACAGGGACTGAAGCTTTCTTT

clone_size: -
d_call: TRBD2
v_call: TRBV4-2
j_call: TRBJ2-5
cdr3_aa: CASSQDLVSGGGPRETQYF
cdr3_nt: TGTGCCAGCAGCCAAGATTTGGTTAGCGGGGGGGGGCCTCGGGAGACCCAGTACTTC

clone_size: -
d_call: TRBD2
v_call: TRBV6-6
j_call: TRBJ2-7
cdr3_aa: CASSSGTSEKFYEQYF
cdr3_nt: TGTGCCAGCAGTTCCGGGACTAGCGAAAAGTTCTACGAGCAGTACTTC

clone_size: -
d_call: -
v_call: TRBV10-3
j_call: TRBJ1-5
cdr3_aa: CAIRSLRSDQPQHF
cdr3_nt: TGTGCCATCAGGAGTCTACGTTCCGATCAGCCCCAGCATTTT

clone_size: -
d_call: TRBD2
v_call: TRBV7-3
j_call: TRBJ2-5
cdr3_aa: CASSSVPQLAGEGVGETQYF
cdr3_nt: TGTGCCAGCAGCTCCGTGCCCCAACTAGCGGGAGAGGGAGTCGGAGAGACCCAGTACTTC

clone_size: -
d_call: TRBD2
v_call: TRBV27
j_call: TRBJ2-1
cdr3_aa: CASSGDKQGLWSGGFNEQFF
cdr3_nt: TGTGCCAGCAGTGGGGATAAGCAGGGGTTGTGGTCGGGAGGGTTCAATGAGCAGTTCTTC

clone_size: -
d_call: TRBD2
v_call: TRBV7-6
j_call: TRBJ2-5
cdr3_aa: CASSRTPGLAGGPVETQYF
cdr3_nt: TGTGCCAGCAGTCGTACCCCGGGACTAGCGGGAGGGCCGGTGGAGACCCAGTACTTC

clone_size: -
d_call: TRBD1
v_call: TRBV19
j_call: TRBJ2-7
cdr3_aa: CATSGTGGNEQYF
cdr3_nt: TGTGCCACCTCCGGGACAGGGGGTAACGAGCAGTACTTC

clone_size: -
d_call: -
v_call: TRBV9
j_call: TRBJ2-1
cdr3_aa: CASSLQPGELSYNEQFF
cdr3_nt: TGTGCCAGCAGCCTCCAACCGGGGGAACTCTCCTACAATGAGCAGTTCTTC

clone_size: -
d_call: -
v_call: TRBV2
j_call: TRBJ1-3
cdr3_aa: CASRQERNTIYF
cdr3_nt: TGTGCCAGCAGACAGGAGAGAAACACCATATATTTT

clone_size: -
d_call: -
v_call: TRBV2
j_call: TRBJ1-5
cdr3_aa: CASSEAALTHQPQHF
cdr3_nt: TGTGCCAGCAGTGAAGCAGCCCTTACCCATCAGCCCCAGCATTTT